This paragraph covers one T cell receptor (beta chain) sequence. What it recognizes is unknown. Time point denoted: pre-treatment sample, taken before nivolumab and TIL therapy. This sample is drawn from a study of TIL therapy for anti-PD-1-resistant metastatic lung cancer. This was the immunoSEQ v3 assay. Some clones are missing from TCRdb's copy, which holds only in-frame ones; the method was immunoSEQ multiplex PCR. The sample includes approximately 50,000 clones, 75% to 90% of them seen just once. The CDR3 sequence is 16 residues long. Germline CDR1 SGHVS, CDR2 FNYEAQ. V was pared by 1 base and J by 2 bases, with 11 bases between. Study-wide results and limits: Infused TIL clonotypes partially replaced the baseline blood repertoire, then decayed over months. The cohort had more treatment-naive, never-smoker and oncogene-addicted patients than typical.

The chain carries TRBV7-6 and TRBJ2-2; D is uncertain. This TCR was sampled from a person aged 25-85 years with non-small cell lung cancer. The sequences come from blood, collected at baseline. Here the CDR3 reads CASSLVVGSNTGELFF. In nucleotides, the CDR3 is TGTGCCAGCAGCTTAGTTGTGGGATCAAACACCGGGGAGCTGTTTTTT.